These 30 T cell receptor beta chains share one sample of origin, sequenced in a study of OX40 agonist ivuxolimab in advanced cancers. This table comes from immunoSEQ multiplex PCR, and its TCRdb copy is limited to in-frame clones, with some not included. The repertoire holds about 53,000 clones, around nine tenths seen once, with around 1.5% in the top ten. The sample here was CD4+ or CD8+ T cells sorted from blood, taken in a trial of the OX40 agonist ivuxolimab. The receptors were gathered from an adult with an advanced solid tumor such as melanoma, head and neck, liver or kidney cancer.

The chain joins TRBV7-8 to TRBJ2-7; possible D gene TRBD1, 5 bases. V lost 8 bases and J 3 bases, leaving 14 bases between the germline ends. Germline loops: CDR1 SGHVS, CDR2 FQNEAQ. This CDR3 region has 13 residues. The CDR3 region is CASVRAGNYEQYF. The DNA for the CDR3 is TGTGCCAGCGTCCGGGCAGGGAACTACGAGCAGTACTTC.

The rearrangement uses TRBV5-1 and TRBJ1-6; possible D gene TRBD1, 6 bases. The CDR3 covers 15 residues. Per the germline V gene, CDR1 is SGHRS and CDR2 is YFSETQ. The V gene lost 1 base and the J gene lost 4 bases, with 9 bases spanning the gap. CDR3 in DNA: TGCGCCAGCAGCTTGCGGACAGAGTATAATTCACCCCTCCACTTT. This sequence encodes CASSLRTEYNSPLHF.

The chain links TRBV18 to TRBJ1-1, with D unresolved. Germline V gene data show CDR1 as KGHSH and CDR2 as LQKENI. Trimming shortened V by 3 bases and J by 4 bases, and 15 bases separated the two germline ends. The CDR3 is made up of 15 amino acids. CDR3 in DNA: TGTGCCAGCTCACCCGGGCCGGGGTCGGGCACTGAAGCTTTCTTT. Translation: CASSPGPGSGTEAFF.

The J gene is TRBJ1-4, the V gene TRBV20-1, with unresolved D. Germline loops: CDR1 DFQATT, CDR2 SNEGSKA (reference sequence). V was pared by 6 bases and J by 7 bases, with 9 bases between. CDR3 length: 11 residues. As DNA, the CDR3 is TGCAGTGCCCCCCATGGTGAAAAACTGTTTTTT. This translates into CSAPHGEKLFF.

In nucleotides, the CDR3 is TGCGCCAGCAGTCAGAGGGATCCTAGCACAGATACGCAGTATTTT. Its translation is CASSQRDPSTDTQYF. This sequence joins TRBV23-1 and TRBJ2-3, with D perhaps TRBD2 (5 bases). TRBV23-1 is given ORF status, its function remaining uncertain. V dropped 3 bases and J dropped 0 bases, with 10 bases sitting between them. The CDR3 runs to 15 residues.

The chain combines TRBV6-5 with TRBJ1-1, with D unresolved. V was pared by 0 bases and J by 4 bases, with 12 bases between. The length of the CDR3 is 15 residues. Germline CDR1 is MNHEY and CDR2 is SVGAGI. CDR3 amino acids: CASSYSISFTTEAFF. The CDR3, as DNA: TGTGCCAGCAGTTACTCGATCTCGTTCACCACTGAAGCTTTCTTT.

The chain couples TRBV6-1 to TRBJ2-3, with TRBD2 matching 11 bases. Germline trimming cut 4 bases from V and 4 bases from J; bases unmatched to any gene: 4. The CDR3 is made up of 15 amino acids. The germline V gene encodes CDR1 MNHNS and CDR2 SASEGT. The CDR3 sequence: CASSALAGAPDTQYF. DNA of the CDR3: TGTGCCAGCAGTGCACTAGCGGGAGCTCCAGATACGCAGTATTTT.

The chain recombines TRBV18 with TRBJ2-5; D remains ambiguous. Germline-derived CDR1 and CDR2 are KGHSH and LQKENI. V dropped 3 bases and J dropped 5 bases, with 16 bases sitting between them. CDR3 length: 15 residues. CDR3 DNA: TGTGCCAGCTCACCTCTCGGGCCCCCTGAGGAGACCCAGTACTTC. Its translation is CASSPLGPPEETQYF.

The chain couples TRBV15 to TRBJ2-6, with TRBD2 as a possible D gene (7 bases). The CDR3 sequence is 16 residues long. Per the germline V gene, CDR1 is LNHNV and CDR2 is YYDKDF (reference sequence). Trimming stripped 6 bases from V and 0 bases from J, with 12 bases between. The CDR3 here is CATRGGATSGANVLTF. The CDR3 DNA reads as TGTGCCACCAGAGGGGGGGCTACCTCTGGGGCCAACGTCCTGACTTTC.

The chain carries TRBV28 and TRBJ1-3; 9 bases are shared with TRBD1. V was clipped by 4 bases and J by 4 bases; unmatched bases: 11. Germline values: CDR1 MDHEN, CDR2 SYDVKM. CDR3 length: 17 amino acids. The CDR3 loop reads CASSSHYRGRVGNTIYF. The CDR3 coding sequence is TGTGCCAGCAGTTCCCATTACAGGGGGCGAGTCGGAAACACCATATATTTT.

The chain carries TRBV7-2 and TRBJ2-7; unclear D gene. V was shortened by 5 bases and J by 0 bases, with 2 bases between the two germline ends. Germline-derived CDR1 and CDR2 are SGHTA and FQGNSA. This CDR3 has 11 amino acids. CDR3 in amino acids: CASSVSYEQYF. CDR3 nucleotide sequence: TGTGCCAGCAGCGTCTCCTACGAGCAGTACTTC.

The chain carries TRBV5-1 and TRBJ2-7, with TRBD1 matching over 7 bases. The CDR3 totals 15 residues. Germline values: CDR1 SGHRS, CDR2 YFSETQ. Trimming at V came to 4 bases and at J to 1 base, leaving 8 bases not matched to a gene. CDR3 region: CASSRTWDSSYEQYF. The CDR3 DNA reads TGCGCCAGCAGCCGGACTTGGGACAGTTCCTACGAGCAGTACTTC. Complete variable domain (other parts from reference TRBV5-1 and TRBJ2-7): KAGVTQTPRYLIKTRGQQVTLSCSPISGHRSVSWYQQTPGQGLQFLFEYFSETQRNKGNFPGRFSGRQFSNSRSEMNVSTLELGDSALYLCASSRTWDSSYEQYFGPGTRLTVT.

The chain employs TRBV19 and TRBJ2-3; 11 bases are a match to TRBD2. J gave up 1 base and V 5 bases, and 5 bases lay outside the gene matches. There are 16 residues in the CDR3. Germline assignment: CDR1 LNHDA and CDR2 SQIVND (reference sequence). CDR3 nucleotides: TGTGCCAGTAGTTCCACTAGCGGGAGCGGCACAGATACGCAGTATTTT. Its protein product is CASSSTSGSGTDTQYF.

The chain joins TRBV30 to TRBJ1-2; D unclear. Trimming shortened V by 1 base and J by 1 base, and 10 bases separated the two germline ends. Germline lookup yields CDR1 GTSNPN and CDR2 SVGIG (reference sequence). The CDR3 is 14 amino acids. The CDR3 spells CAWSAPPNNYGYTF. In DNA, the CDR3 is TGTGCCTGGAGTGCACCTCCGAATAACTATGGCTACACCTTC.

The CDR3 nucleotides are TGTGCCAGTACACCCGGGACAGGGATGAACACTGAAGCTTTCTTT. Protein product: CASTPGTGMNTEAFF. This chain connects TRBV19 to TRBJ1-1; TRBD1 matches 9 bases. The CDR3 contains 15 residues. V was pared by 7 bases and J by 0 bases, with 6 bases of the junction left unmatched. Germline CDR1 LNHDA, CDR2 SQIVND (reference sequence).

V and J are TRBV2 and TRBJ2-1; no reliable D call. Per the germline V gene, CDR1 is SNHLY and CDR2 is FYNNEI. V was pared by 1 base and J by 7 bases, with 14 bases between. The CDR3 is 15 amino acids. CDR3 nucleotides: TGTGCCAGCAGTGAAGTGATTACCACGAATAATGAGCAGTTCTTC. This gives the protein CASSEVITTNNEQFF.

V and J are TRBV6-6 and TRBJ2-7; D is unclear. The CDR3 sequence is 14 residues long. V was pared by 4 bases and J by 2 bases, with 12 bases between. Germline CDR1 is MNHNY and CDR2 is SVGAGI (reference sequence). CDR3 coding DNA: TGTGCCAGCAGTTGGCCCCAAACGCCCTACGAGCAGTACTTC. Protein sequence: CASSWPQTPYEQYF.

This clone was observed a single time. This chain connects TRBV10-1 to TRBJ2-3, with 10 nucleotides matching TRBD2. This CDR3 has 17 amino acids. Germline values: CDR1 WNHNN, CDR2 SYGVQD (reference sequence). V shed 1 base and J 9 bases; nucleotides not matched to a gene: 13. CDR3 amino acids: CASSELAGGLSRKTQYF. The CDR3 DNA follows: TGCGCCAGCAGTGAGTTAGCGGGGGGACTCTCCAGAAAAACGCAGTATTTT.

The chain recombines TRBV5-1 with TRBJ2-1; D is ambiguous. This CDR3 comprises 13 residues. CDR1 and CDR2 from the germline V gene are SGHRS and YFSETQ. Trimming shortened V by 4 bases and J by 5 bases, and 10 bases separated the two germline ends. For the CDR3, the DNA is TGCGCCAGCAGCCCTTATGGAAACAATGAGCAGTTCTTC. It is translated as CASSPYGNNEQFF. The entire variable domain, with the rest obtained from reference TRBV5-1 and TRBJ2-1, is as follows: KAGVTQTPRYLIKTRGQQVTLSCSPISGHRSVSWYQQTPGQGLQFLFEYFSETQRNKGNFPGRFSGRQFSNSRSEMNVSTLELGDSALYLCASSPYGNNEQFFGPGTRLTVL.

The chain carries TRBV6-5 and TRBJ1-4; maybe TRBD1 (5 bases). The CDR3 sequence is 14 residues long. The germline V gene has CDR1 MNHEY and CDR2 SVGAGI. Between the trimmed V and J ends, which lost 5 bases and 5 bases, there was a span of 12 bases. This CDR3 is CASSPLRQNEKLFF. The DNA for the CDR3 is TGTGCCAGCAGTCCACTCCGACAGAATGAAAAACTGTTTTTT.

The rearrangement links TRBV28 to TRBJ1-3; the D is unclear. The germline gives CDR1 MDHEN, CDR2 SYDVKM. Trimming cost V 4 bases and J 0 bases, with 10 bases left between them. This CDR3 comprises 15 residues. The CDR3 DNA sequence: TGTGCCAGCAGTTCTCGGGAGAGCTCTGGAAACACCATATATTTT. It is translated as CASSSRESSGNTIYF.

This chain joins TRBV12-5 and TRBJ2-7; D is undetermined. Looked up from germline, CDR1 is LGHNT and CDR2 is FRNRAP. Deletions cut 4 bases from V and 5 bases from J, with 9 bases between. The CDR3 totals 12 residues. The CDR3 loop is CASGSLLDEQYF. The CDR3, as DNA: TGTGCTAGTGGTTCCCTTTTAGACGAGCAGTACTTC.

The rearrangement uses TRBV5-6 and TRBJ2-2, with 15 bases lining up with TRBD2. This CDR3 is 19 amino acids long. CDR1 and CDR2 (germline): SGHDT, YYEEEE. The junction had 10 bases not matched to a gene; V was cut back by 2 bases and J by 5 bases. This CDR3 is CASSFSGLAGGPRTGELFF. Here the CDR3 DNA reads TGTGCCAGCAGCTTCTCTGGACTAGCGGGAGGGCCGAGGACCGGGGAGCTGTTTTTT. Using reference TRBV5-6 and TRBJ2-2 for the parts outside the CDR3, the full variable domain is DAGVTQSPTHLIKTRGQQVTLRCSPKSGHDTVSWYQQALGQGPQFIFQYYEEEERQRGNFPDRFSGHQFPNYSSELNVNALLLGDSALYLCASSFSGLAGGPRTGELFFGEGSRLTVL.

The chain combines TRBV14 with TRBJ2-1, with a weak D call TRBD1 (6 bases). The CDR3 has 13 residues. Deletions cut 1 base from V and 13 bases from J, with 14 bases between. Germline CDR1 reads SGHDN; CDR2 reads FVKESK. CDR3 DNA: TGTGCCAGCAGCCAAGGGGCCCACAGGGATCAGTTCTTC. Amino acid sequence: CASSQGAHRDQFF.

This clone was counted once. This chain links TRBV19 with TRBJ2-5; D might be TRBD1 (6 bases). The CDR3 consists of 15 residues. In germline, CDR1 is LNHDA, CDR2 SQIVND (reference sequence). Trimming shortened V by 8 bases and J by 5 bases, and 21 bases separated the two germline ends. The DNA for the CDR3 is TGTGCCAGTGCCCCGACAGGTCTAACTAGGGAGACCCAGTACTTC. It codes for CASAPTGLTRETQYF.

V is TRBV5-5 and J is TRBJ2-5, with 8 nucleotides matching TRBD2. The CDR3 loop spans 15 amino acids. CDR1 and CDR2 from the germline V gene are SGHKS and YYEKEE (reference sequence). The V and J ends lost 0 bases and 5 bases, in that order; junction bases with no gene match: 6. Written as DNA, the CDR3 is TGTGCCAGCAGCTTGGGCGGGGGGCAGTATGAGACCCAGTACTTC. It codes for CASSLGGGQYETQYF.

This rearrangement joins TRBV20-1 to TRBJ1-6; no firm D call. CDR1 is DFQATT, CDR2 SNEGSKA, per germline (reference sequence). The ends were cut back, 1 base at V and 9 bases at J, with 4 bases in the middle. The CDR3 consists of 11 residues. The CDR3 sequence: CSARAGSPLHF. For the CDR3, the DNA is TGCAGTGCTAGAGCTGGTTCACCCCTCCACTTT.

The count of this clone is one. The V gene is TRBV18, the J gene TRBJ1-1; D perhaps matches TRBD1 (6 bases). Trimming took off 0 bases at V and 11 bases at J, with 13 bases between the two ends. The CDR3 totals 13 residues. Germline V gene sequence: CDR1 KGHSH, CDR2 LQKENI. Here the CDR3 reads CASSPPQGREAFF. CDR3 in DNA: TGTGCCAGCTCACCACCGCAGGGGCGCGAGGCTTTCTTT.

The chain carries TRBV28 and TRBJ2-3, with TRBD2 as a possible D gene (6 bases). This CDR3 has 14 residues. CDR1 is MDHEN and CDR2 is SYDVKM in the germline V gene. V shed 7 bases and J shed 0 bases, with 11 bases lying between them. CDR3 nucleotides: TGTGCCAGCAAGGCGGGGACTAGCACAGATACGCAGTATTTT. This codes for CASKAGTSTDTQYF.

The chain joins TRBV28 to TRBJ2-7; D is ambiguous. V was pared by 3 bases and J by 0 bases, with 6 bases between. Germline loops: CDR1 MDHEN, CDR2 SYDVKM. The CDR3 runs 13 residues. CDR3 region: CASSLGSSYEQYF. CDR3 in DNA: TGTGCCAGCAGTTTGGGAAGCTCCTACGAGCAGTACTTC.